Included here is one TCR beta chain sequence, with context. As yet, its antigen is unknown. The data belong to a study of T cell responses to AZD1222 COVID-19 vaccine. At the level of the study: Whether given at about 4 or about 12 weeks, second doses were pooled. Broader study findings: Spike-specific TCR breadth and depth both grew after two AZD1222 doses. Researchers report vaccine-associated CD4 TCRs spanning spike, with dominance at 160-218 and 743-854.

The assay was immunoSEQ multiplex PCR, and TCRdb's table has in-frame clones only and misses some. The sample yields more than 85,000 clones, roughly 91% seen once. The sequence was collected from an adult in good health. The sample here was peripheral blood, taken on day 0 of AZD1222 vaccination.

CDR3 loop: CASSAITSGGLAKNIQYF. DNA of the CDR3: TGTGCCAGCAGTGCTATAACTAGCGGGGGACTAGCCAAAAACATTCAGTACTTC. J is TRBJ2-4 and V is TRBV6-2 or TRBV6-3, with 11 nucleotides matching TRBD2. This CDR3 is 18 amino acids long. Germline values: CDR1 MNHEY, CDR2 SVGEGT. Losses at the gene ends were 5 bases for V and 0 bases for J; bases not matched to a gene: 9.